Presented here are 20 T cell receptor beta chains from one specimen sequenced in a study of T cell changes during pregnancy in multiple sclerosis. Using immunoSEQ multiplex PCR, the repertoire was profiled, and TCRdb retains in-frame clones only, with some absent. Of 40,000 to 50,000 clones in the sample, roughly 95% were seen once. The starting material was CD4+ T cells from peripheral blood mononuclear cells, obtained in the third trimester of pregnancy. These receptors originate from a female donor with multiple sclerosis, enrolled in a pregnancy study.

The chain is built from TRBV5-6 and TRBJ2-7; maybe TRBD1 (6 bases). CDR3 size: 13 residues. The V end was cut by 4 bases, the J end by 4 bases, with 12 bases between. Germline loops: CDR1 SGHDT, CDR2 YYEEEE. CDR3 sequence (DNA): TGTGCCAGCAGCATATCAGACAGGTACGAGCAGTACTTC. Its translation is CASSISDRYEQYF.

This clone showed up just a few times. The chain joins TRBV19 to TRBJ2-2; 7 bases map to TRBD1. This CDR3 has 13 amino acids. J lost 0 bases, V lost 10 bases, and 2 bases had no gene match. CDR1 and CDR2 (germline): LNHDA, SQIVND (reference sequence). The CDR3 region is CATTGANTGELFF. The DNA of the CDR3 is TGTGCCACAACAGGGGCGAACACCGGGGAGCTGTTTTTT.

J is TRBJ1-6 and V is TRBV6-1; D not resolved. V shed 1 base and J shed 11 bases, with 9 bases lying between them. The CDR3 runs 13 residues. Germline-derived CDR1 and CDR2 are MNHNS and SASEGT. The CDR3 DNA is TGTGCCAGCAGTGAAGGAACGGGTCCACCCCTCCACTTT. Encoded protein: CASSEGTGPPLHF.

The chain couples TRBV28 to TRBJ1-3; maybe TRBD1 (6 bases). Trimming removed 2 bases at V and 0 bases at J, with 11 bases between. This CDR3 region has 16 residues. Germline CDR1 is MDHEN and CDR2 is SYDVKM. CDR3 DNA: TGTGCCAGCAGTTTAGGGGGCCCAAACTCTGGAAACACCATATATTTT. Protein product: CASSLGGPNSGNTIYF.

The chain uses TRBV5-6 and TRBJ1-5; 8 bases fit TRBD1. CDR3 length: 15 amino acids. V shed 2 bases, J shed 3 bases, and the junction held 4 bases outside the gene matches. In germline, CDR1 is SGHDT, CDR2 YYEEEE. The CDR3: CASSFQGAPNQPQHF. The CDR3 DNA reads as TGTGCCAGCAGCTTTCAGGGGGCGCCCAATCAGCCCCAGCATTTT.

This rearrangement joins TRBV5-1 to TRBJ1-2, with 8 bases aligning to TRBD1. The length of the CDR3 is 15 residues. Trimming removed 2 bases from V and 5 bases from J; junction bases left unmatched: 8. The germline gives CDR1 SGHRS, CDR2 YFSETQ. CDR3 protein: CASSFPDREEYGYTF. The DNA of the CDR3 is TGCGCCAGCAGCTTCCCGGACAGGGAGGAGTATGGCTACACCTTC.

Here the CDR3 reads CASSLEVGGAGNNQPQHF. The CDR3 coding sequence is TGTGCCAGCAGCTTAGAGGTTGGAGGGGCTGGGAACAATCAGCCCCAGCATTTT. V is TRBV7-2 and J is TRBJ1-5, with D maybe TRBD1 (5 bases). The CDR3 totals 18 residues. The germline CDR1 and CDR2 sequences are SGHTA and FQGNSA. V gave up 1 base and J gave up 3 bases, with 19 bases separating them.

The V and J genes are TRBV5-1 and TRBJ2-1; 8 nucleotides agree with TRBD2. CDR1 is SGHRS, CDR2 YFSETQ, per germline. The CDR3 is made up of 14 amino acids. Trimming cost V 6 bases and J 9 bases; bases outside gene matches: 11. CDR3 sequence reads: CASTPGGGSAEQFF. The CDR3, as DNA: TGCGCCAGCACCCCCGGGGGGGGGTCCGCTGAGCAGTTCTTC.

This sequence joins TRBV7-2 and TRBJ2-7; D perhaps matches TRBD2 (6 bases). Germline loops: CDR1 SGHTA, CDR2 FQGNSA. There are 13 residues in the CDR3. The germline V and J ends were trimmed by 3 bases and 2 bases, with 8 bases remaining between them. The CDR3 spells CASSFSGTYEQYF. In DNA, the CDR3 is TGTGCCAGCAGCTTTAGCGGAACCTACGAGCAGTACTTC.

This clone was observed a few times. The chain recombines TRBV5-5 with TRBJ2-2, with TRBD2 identical over 14 bases. CDR3 size: 17 residues. The germline V gene encodes CDR1 SGHKS and CDR2 YYEKEE (reference sequence). V was clipped by 4 bases and J by 6 bases; unmatched bases: 8. The CDR3 sequence: CASSPRTSGRSPGELFF. The CDR3, as DNA: TGTGCCAGCAGCCCGCGGACTAGCGGGAGGAGTCCCGGGGAGCTGTTTTTT.

This clone was observed a handful of times. The chain recombines TRBV21-1 with TRBJ2-7; whether TRBD1, the table's D call, matches the DNA was not checked. TRBV21-1 constitutes a pseudogene. CDR3 size: 14 residues. The CDR3 nucleotides read TGTGCCAGCAGCAAATTTCAGGTCACCTACGAGCAGTACTTC. Its protein is CASSKFQVTYEQYF.

The CDR3 nucleotides read TGTGCCAGCAGGGGGACTAGCGGGATGAGTGAGCAGTTCTTC. It is translated as CASRGTSGMSEQFF. The chain has TRBV4-2 and TRBJ2-1; 13 bases align to TRBD2. This CDR3 region has 14 residues. Germline V gene lookup returns CDR1 LGHNA and CDR2 YNFKEQ. With 6 bases clipped from V and 9 bases from J, the junction kept 5 bases outside the gene matches.

The rearrangement links TRBV5-1 to TRBJ2-2; perhaps TRBD1 as D (6 bases). V lost 3 bases, J lost 1 base, and 13 bases lay in between. The CDR3 runs 16 residues. The germline V gene has CDR1 SGHRS and CDR2 YFSETQ. CDR3 DNA: TGCGCCAGCAGCTACAAAACGACAGGGAACACCGGGGAGCTGTTTTTT. Translated: CASSYKTTGNTGELFF. The full variable domain, its missing parts supplied by reference TRBV5-1 and TRBJ2-2, is KAGVTQTPRYLIKTRGQQVTLSCSPISGHRSVSWYQQTPGQGLQFLFEYFSETQRNKGNFPGRFSGRQFSNSRSEMNVSTLELGDSALYLCASSYKTTGNTGELFFGEGSRLTVL.

In DNA form, the CDR3 reads TGTGCCAGCAGCTTGCTAGCTGGCGATGGGGAAAAACTGTTTTTT. It codes for CASSLLAGDGEKLFF. The chain recombines TRBV5-6 with TRBJ1-4; D is uncertain. The germline CDR1 and CDR2 sequences are SGHDT and YYEEEE. Deletions cut 1 base from V and 8 bases from J, with 15 bases between. This CDR3 spans 15 amino acids.

V gene TRBV5-6 combines with J gene TRBJ1-4, with 7 bases matching TRBD1. The CDR3 covers 15 residues. The ends lost 0 bases at V and 6 bases at J; junction bases unmatched: 5. CDR1 is SGHDT, CDR2 YYEEEE, per germline. The CDR3 coding sequence is TGTGCCAGCAGCTTGGTGGGACAGAGCTATGAAAAACTGTTTTTT. It codes for CASSLVGQSYEKLFF.

The rearrangement uses TRBV7-2 and TRBJ2-1, with 9 nucleotides matching TRBD1. CDR3 size: 16 residues. V trimming: 5 bases; J trimming: 3 bases; junction bases outside the gene matches: 8. CDR1 and CDR2 from the germline V gene are SGHTA and FQGNSA. The CDR3 nucleotides read TGTGCCAGCAGCCCCAAACAGGGGGCAAACTACAATGAGCAGTTCTTC. Encoded protein: CASSPKQGANYNEQFF. Together with reference TRBV7-2 and TRBJ2-1, the CDR3 gives the full variable domain: GAGVSQSPSNKVTEKGKDVELRCDPISGHTALYWYRQSLGQGLEFLIYFQGNSAPDKSGLPSDRFSAERTGGSVSTLTIQRTQQEDSAVYLCASSPKQGANYNEQFFGPGTRLTVL.

The rearrangement uses TRBV9 and TRBJ1-6; TRBD1 matches 7 bases. CDR3 length: 14 amino acids. CDR1 SGDLS and CDR2 YYNGEE come from the germline V gene. The J segment lost 8 bases and the V segment lost 3 bases, leaving 5 bases of the junction unmatched. CDR3 residues: CASSATGVDSPLHF. The CDR3 bases are TGTGCCAGCAGCGCAACAGGGGTGGATTCACCCCTCCACTTT. The full variable domain, rest sourced from reference TRBV9 and TRBJ1-6, is DSGVTQTPKHLITATGQRVTLRCSPRSGDLSVYWYQQSLDQGLQFLIQYYNGEERAKGNILERFSAQQFPDLHSELNLSSLELGDSALYFCASSATGVDSPLHFGNGTRLTVT.

Details on this clone: Other DNA sequences within the sample encode an identical CDR3. V usage is TRBV6-5 and J usage is TRBJ1-2; perhaps TRBD1 as D (5 bases). The CDR3 length is 14 residues. Looked up from germline, CDR1 is MNHEY and CDR2 is SVGAGI. Trimming removed 3 bases from V and 2 bases from J, with 10 bases in between. The CDR3 nucleotides are TGTGCCAGCAGTTATTCAGGGCAAAACTATGGCTACACCTTC. Translation gives CASSYSGQNYGYTF.

V is TRBV11-1 and J is TRBJ1-1; D is ambiguous. V was cut by 0 bases and J by 7 bases, with 15 bases left in between. Looked up from germline, CDR1 is SGHAT and CDR2 is FQDESV (reference sequence). This CDR3 spans 15 amino acids. Here the CDR3 reads CASSLAPKVGHEAFF. The CDR3 DNA sequence: TGTGCCAGCAGCTTAGCCCCAAAAGTGGGCCATGAAGCTTTCTTT.

The genes are TRBV6-5 and TRBJ1-2, with D unclear. The CDR3 length is 13 residues. V was clipped by 6 bases and J by 2 bases, with 10 bases between them. Germline CDR1 and CDR2: MNHEY and SVGAGI. The CDR3: CASRAGGNYGYTF. The CDR3 DNA follows: TGTGCCAGCAGAGCAGGAGGGAACTATGGCTACACCTTC.